The entry below gives a single T cell receptor (beta chain) sequence along with its context. Its antigen is unknown. V dropped 6 bases and J dropped 3 bases, with 9 bases sitting between them. From germline, CDR1 is ENHRY and CDR2 SYGVKD. The CDR3 runs 12 residues. The data belong to a study of blood T cells in healthy people across ages. On the study more broadly: The capture of about one barcoded beta molecule per two T cells was achieved by template switching. Study conclusions and caveats: Getting older went along with TCR beta diversity per million T cells dropping roughly linearly.

Using a J-beta primer mix together with a sample-barcoded 5' primer, a second PCR was run for roughly 6 to 12 cycles. Unique molecular identifiers of 12 random nucleotides labeled each cDNA. TCRdb re-called the 5' RACE reads with MiXCR, one entry per CDR3 protein. The sample comprises 650,000 to 1,000,000 distinct CDR3 sequences, about 36% of which are singletons, and over 10% rests with the top ten. V gene TRBV10-3 combines with J gene TRBJ2-7; D call uncertain. The sequence was obtained from a man aged 18 to 29 in good health. Sequencing was done on a sample of blood. This CDR3 is CAISPGRYEQYF. The CDR3 DNA reads as TGTGCCATCAGCCCCGGACGCTACGAGCAGTACTTC.